A selection of T cell receptor beta chains follows, all from one sample in a study of T-cell reconstitution after alpha-beta-depleted transplantation in children. Each CDR3 protein gets one entry after TCRdb re-called the PCR reads with MiXCR. The sample records 90,000 to 130,000 distinct CDR3 sequences, approximately 10% being singletons. This specimen consisted of PBMCs, obtained before TCRalphabeta/CD19-depleted stem cell transplant. These receptor sequences come from a boy aged 2 to 9 with acute lymphoblastic leukemia, due to receive a stem cell transplant. Both conserved end residues are part of each CDR3. A D gene is named only where the DNA matches it firmly. Clone size is not always given. Where it is, it says once, few, many or a class for expanded clones.

TRBJ1-5,TRBV12-3/TRBV12-4,many,NA,TGTGCCAGCAGCCGGAACAGCGATCAGCCCCAGCATTTT,CASSRNSDQPQHF
TRBJ2-4,TRBV15,many,NA,TGTGCCACCAGCAGAGATCGGAATAGCTGGCTAGCCAAAAACATTCAGTACTTC,CATSRDRNSWLAKNIQYF
TRBJ2-5,TRBV7-9,many,NA,TGTGCCAGCAGCTTAGTGATGGGATTAAAAGAGACCCAGTACTTC,CASSLVMGLKETQYF
TRBJ2-3,TRBV12-3/TRBV12-4,NA,NA,TGTGCCAGCAGCCATGTAGGTAGGAAGAGCACAGATACGCAGTATTTT,CASSHVGRKSTDTQYF
TRBJ1-5,TRBV27,few,NA,TGTGCCAGCAGGTCGGGGGGGGCCCATCAATACCAGCCCCAGCATTTT,CASRSGGAHQYQPQHF
TRBJ2-2,TRBV14,few,TRBD2,TGTGCCAGCAGCCAACGAACGGGAGGGTACACCGGGGAGCTGTTTTTT,CASSQRTGGYTGELFF
TRBJ2-1,TRBV6-5,NA,TRBD2,TGTGCCAGCACGAAAGGTTTTGGGACTAGAGGAAACGAGCAGTTCTTC,CASTKGFGTRGNEQFF
TRBJ2-7,TRBV27,NA,NA,TGTGCCAGCAGTCTGGTAGGGTTAGGCGAGCAGTACTTC,CASSLVGLGEQYF
TRBJ1-5,TRBV20-1,few,NA,TGCAGTGCGACCACGTGGGACCAAAATCAGCCCCAGCATTTT,CSATTWDQNQPQHF
TRBJ1-6,TRBV20-1,few,NA,TGCAGTGCTAGAACCCAAAATTCCCATAATTCACCCCTCCACTTT,CSARTQNSHNSPLHF
TRBJ2-7,TRBV12-3/TRBV12-4,few,TRBD1,TGTGCCAGCAGCTCAAGTTCCGGACAGGGCCCCTACGAGCAGTACTTC,CASSSSSGQGPYEQYF
TRBJ1-1,TRBV12-3/TRBV12-4,NA,NA,TGTGCCAGCAGTTTTGAAGGGGGTGAAGCTTTCTTT,CASSFEGGEAFF
TRBJ1-1,TRBV18,NA,NA,TGTGCCAGCTCACCCCTAGGGAGGGGGGACACTGAAGCTTTCTTT,CASSPLGRGDTEAFF
TRBJ2-7,TRBV4-1,few,NA,TGCGCCAGCAGCCCCCAGGAGGGAGGTTCGTACGAGCAGTACTTC,CASSPQEGGSYEQYF
TRBJ2-4,TRBV19,NA,NA,TGTGCCACACGTTGGGGGAACATTCAGTACTTC,CATRWGNIQYF
TRBJ1-5,TRBV10-3,few,NA,TGTGCCATCAGTGAGTCGAGCAATCAGCCCCAGCATTTT,CAISESSNQPQHF
TRBJ2-1,TRBV20-1,many,TRBD2,TGCAGTGCTAGAGGGCCAGCGGGAGACCCTGAGCAGTTCTTC,CSARGPAGDPEQFF
TRBJ2-5,TRBV5-1,few,NA,TGCGCCAGCAGCCTGGGGTCGGCGCCCCGCCCCGGGACCCAGTACTTC,CASSLGSAPRPGTQYF
TRBJ1-1,TRBV28,NA,NA,TGTGCCAGCCTGAGGGGGGACGCTGAAGCTTTCTTT,CASLRGDAEAFF
TRBJ2-7,TRBV20-1,many,TRBD2,TGCAGTGCTAGAGATCTAGAGCGGGAGAGGAACGAGCAGTACTTC,CSARDLERERNEQYF
TRBJ2-5,TRBV7-9,many,NA,TGTGCCAGCAGTTACCCCGACAGTGTAAAAGAGACCCAGTACTTC,CASSYPDSVKETQYF
TRBJ1-2,TRBV7-9,many,TRBD1,TGTGCCAGCAGCGGGACAGGGGGCTATGGCTACACCTTC,CASSGTGGYGYTF
TRBJ2-7,TRBV11-2,few,TRBD1,TGTGCCAGCAGCAAATCCGGGTGGGACAGGGCCCACGAGCAGTACTTC,CASSKSGWDRAHEQYF
TRBJ1-4,TRBV12-3/TRBV12-4,many,NA,TGTGCCAGCAGTCGACCCTCCAATTCGGGGCTTTGGGAAAAACTGTTTTTT,CASSRPSNSGLWEKLFF
TRBJ2-7,TRBV21-1,many,NA,TGTGCCAGCCCCAAGGAGGAGTTCTCCTACGAGCAGTACTTC,CASPKEEFSYEQYF
TRBJ2-2,TRBV6-5,many,NA,TGTGCCAGCAGCGACACCGGGGAGCTGTTTTTT,CASSDTGELFF
TRBJ1-2,TRBV10-1,few,TRBD1,TGCGCCAGCAGTGCGGGGACAGGGGGCCGAGAGAACTATGGCTACACCTTC,CASSAGTGGRENYGYTF
TRBJ2-3,TRBV27,few,NA,TGTGCCAGCAGCCCCCTACAGCTCTTTGCAGATACGCAGTATTTT,CASSPLQLFADTQYF
TRBJ1-2,TRBV7-9,many,NA,TGTGCCAGCAGCCCGACAGATCTGCTCTATGGCTACACCTTC,CASSPTDLLYGYTF
TRBJ2-1,TRBV20-1,many,NA,TGCAGTGGCAGCCAACTTCTCTCCTACAATGAGCAGTTCTTC,CSGSQLLSYNEQFF
TRBJ2-1,TRBV12-3/TRBV12-4,NA,NA,TGTGCCAGCAGTTTGTACTACCACCCTTCCCTTTACAATGAGCAGTTCTTC,CASSLYYHPSLYNEQFF
TRBJ2-7,TRBV5-1,few,TRBD2,TGCGCCAGCAGCCCAAACGCGGGGGCCTACGAGCAGTACTTC,CASSPNAGAYEQYF
TRBJ2-1,TRBV6-5,many,TRBD2,TGTGCCAGCAGGCGGGAGGGCCTTGGGAATGAGCAGTTCTTC,CASRREGLGNEQFF
TRBJ2-1,TRBV28,NA,TRBD2,TGTGCCAGCAGTATAATTAGCGGGAGGATCTTCCATGAGCAGTTCTTC,CASSIISGRIFHEQFF
TRBJ2-1,TRBV5-8,once,TRBD2,TGTGCCAGCAGCAGGTCTAGCGGGAGTATAGGTGAGCAGTTCTTC,CASSRSSGSIGEQFF
TRBJ2-2,TRBV5-1,few,TRBD1,TGCGCCAGCAGCTTGCAGGGGGTGGAGCTGTTTTTT,CASSLQGVELFF
TRBJ2-7,TRBV7-2,many,TRBD1,TGTGCCAGCAGCTGGCGGGACAGGGAAAACTACGAGCAGTACTTC,CASSWRDRENYEQYF
TRBJ2-3,TRBV10-2,many,NA,TGCGCCAGCAGTGAGTTTAGCGGTAGCACAGATACGCAGTATTTT,CASSEFSGSTDTQYF
TRBJ2-1,TRBV6-1,few,TRBD1,TGTGCCAGCAAAACAGGGGGCGCAAGGAATGAGCAGTTCTTC,CASKTGGARNEQFF
TRBJ1-2,TRBV12-5,NA,TRBD1,TGTGCTAGTGACCATACGACAGGGGGCTATGGCTACACCTTC,CASDHTTGGYGYTF
TRBJ2-2,TRBV7-3,NA,NA,TGTGCCAGCAGCTTGATGGGGATTGGCACCGGGGAGCTGTTTTTT,CASSLMGIGTGELFF
TRBJ2-2,TRBV11-1,once,NA,TGTGCCAGCAGCGGAGGTCTCGGTAGGGGGAACACCGGGGAGCTGTTTTTT,CASSGGLGRGNTGELFF
TRBJ2-3,TRBV5-5,NA,TRBD1,TGTGCCAGCAGCTTGGGCAGGGGGACAGATACGCAGTATTTT,CASSLGRGTDTQYF
TRBJ2-1,TRBV20-1,many,NA,TGCAGTGCTGGAGTCGGGGGACAGCACTACAATGAGCAGTTCTTC,CSAGVGGQHYNEQFF
TRBJ2-3,TRBV28,NA,NA,TGTGCCAGCAGTTTCGTCGCGACTAGCACAGATACGCAGTATTTT,CASSFVATSTDTQYF
TRBJ1-2,TRBV6-1,NA,NA,TGTGCCAGCAGTGAACCAGGGGTTGACTATGGCTACACCTTC,CASSEPGVDYGYTF
TRBJ2-1,TRBV2,NA,TRBD1,TGTGCCAGCAGTGCACTACAGGGGTGGTACAATGAGCAGTTCTTC,CASSALQGWYNEQFF
TRBJ2-7,TRBV18,many,NA,TGTGCCAGCTCACCGGACCAGTCCTACGAGCAGTACTTC,CASSPDQSYEQYF
TRBJ2-1,TRBV7-3,NA,TRBD2,TGTGCCAGCAGCCCCCTAGCGGGGCAGAATGAGCAGTTCTTC,CASSPLAGQNEQFF
TRBJ2-7,TRBV3-1,many,NA,TGTGCCAGCAGCCAAGTCGGGGTATCCTACGAGCAGTACTTC,CASSQVGVSYEQYF
TRBJ2-5,TRBV7-2,NA,TRBD2,TGTGCCAGCAGCTGGGGGGGGTCTCAAGAGACCCAGTACTTC,CASSWGGSQETQYF
TRBJ2-7,TRBV2,NA,TRBD1,TGTGCCAGCAGGTCCGGGACAGAGGTCGCCGAGCAGTACTTC,CASRSGTEVAEQYF
TRBJ2-7,TRBV27,NA,TRBD2,TGTGCCAGCAGTTCCCAGCGGGGGGGGTCCTACGAGCAGTACTTC,CASSSQRGGSYEQYF
TRBJ2-1,TRBV7-7,NA,TRBD2,TGTGCCAGCAGCTTAGCAAGCGGGAGGTACGACAATGAGCAGTTCTTC,CASSLASGRYDNEQFF
TRBJ2-7,TRBV3-1,NA,TRBD2,TGTGCCAGCAGCTCGAGACCGGGACTAGCGGGAATCGAGTCCTCGGCGCAGTACTTC,CASSSRPGLAGIESSAQYF
TRBJ2-5,TRBV4-1,few,NA,TGCGCCAGCAGCCAGGCTAGCCGCACCCAAGAGACCCAGTACTTC,CASSQASRTQETQYF
TRBJ2-3,TRBV29-1,NA,NA,TGCAGCGTTGATTTCCAGGCTCAGGATACGCAGTATTTT,CSVDFQAQDTQYF
TRBJ1-6,TRBV6-1,few,NA,TGTGCCAGCCGACAGGACTCCTATAATTCACCCCTCCACTTT,CASRQDSYNSPLHF
TRBJ2-3,TRBV6-5,few,NA,TGTGCCAGCAGTTACTCCCCTACGGGAGATACGCAGTATTTT,CASSYSPTGDTQYF
TRBJ2-7,TRBV6-6,many,NA,TGTGCCAGCAGTTACCCGCCAGGGGAGCAGTACTTC,CASSYPPGEQYF